The rows below give T cell receptor beta chains drawn from one sample of a study of blood T cell repertoires in COVID-19. Sequencing was performed with immunoSEQ multiplex PCR; in TCRdb, only in-frame clones are kept and a portion is missing. The top ten clones hold roughly 10% of a sample with about 130,000 clones, around 80% of them seen once. The material sequenced was peripheral blood. The receptors shown here come from a human donor in a cohort sampled during active COVID-19. Each CDR3 is given with its conserved first and last residue. The D gene is left open where the match is weak. Only some rows state a clone size, as once, few, many or a class for expanded clones.

j_gene | v_gene | d_gene | abundance | CDR3nt | CDR3aa
TRBJ1-6 | TRBV7-9 | - | - | TGTGCCAGCAGCCCTTTAAATTACAGGGATAATTCACCCCTCCACTTT | CASSPLNYRDNSPLHF
TRBJ1-1 | TRBV6-6 | TRBD1 | once | TGTGCCAGCAGTCTTAAATGGACAGGGGGCATGAACACTGAAGCTTTCTTT | CASSLKWTGGMNTEAFF
TRBJ1-2 | TRBV5-1 | - | - | TGCGCCAGCAGCTTATCACTAACCCCCAGGGGTGATGGCTACACCTTC | CASSLSLTPRGDGYTF
TRBJ1-6 | TRBV15 | - | - | TGTGCCACCAGCAGAGAGGCTAGACTAGTAGCGGGCTCACCCCTCCACTTT | CATSREARLVAGSPLHF
TRBJ2-5 | TRBV28 | TRBD1 | - | TGTGCCAGCAGCCCCCAGGACAGGGCTGGGGAGACCCAGTACTTC | CASSPQDRAGETQYF
TRBJ2-2 | TRBV19 | TRBD1 | - | TGTGCCAGTAGTTTATCCGGGACAGGGGGAATCGGGGAGCTGTTTTTT | CASSLSGTGGIGELFF
TRBJ1-4 | TRBV6-1 | TRBD1 | - | TGTGCCAGCAGTGAAAACCCCCCCCTCTTACAGGGGGCTAATGAAAAACTGTTTTTT | CASSENPPLLQGANEKLFF
TRBJ1-4 | TRBV5-1 | - | - | TGCGCCAGCAGCTCCTCGGGACCGTCGTCGGGGGATGAAAAACTGTTTTTT | CASSSSGPSSGDEKLFF
TRBJ1-1 | TRBV9 | TRBD1 | - | TGTGCCAGCAGCGTCACAGGGGGAGGTCGGAATGAAGCTTTCTTT | CASSVTGGGRNEAFF
TRBJ1-2 | TRBV6-2/TRBV6-3 | - | - | TGTGCCAGCAGTTACTCTCAGGAAAACTATGGCTACACCTTC | CASSYSQENYGYTF
TRBJ2-3 | TRBV10-1 | TRBD2 | - | TGCGCCAGCAGTGGTGGGACTAGCGGGGGCCGGGATACGCAGTATTTT | CASSGGTSGGRDTQYF
TRBJ2-7 | TRBV10-3 | TRBD2 | - | TGTGCCATCAGTGAAGGGGGACTAGCGGGTTACGAGCAGTACTTC | CAISEGGLAGYEQYF
TRBJ2-3 | TRBV18 | TRBD1 | - | TGTGCCAGCTCACGAAGTACTAACAGGGGGCGAACAGATACGCAGTATTTT | CASSRSTNRGRTDTQYF
TRBJ1-1 | TRBV2 | - | - | TGTGCCAGCAGTGGGCAGGGTGATTACGCTGAAGCTTTCTTT | CASSGQGDYAEAFF
TRBJ1-6 | TRBV5-6 | - | few | TGTGCCAGCAGCTTGGTCACAGGGTTAATTTCCCTCCACTTT | CASSLVTGLISLHF
TRBJ2-7 | TRBV5-6 | - | - | TGTGCCAGCAGCTTGGTGGGGGGACGCGAGCAGTACTTC | CASSLVGGREQYF
TRBJ2-3 | TRBV5-4 | TRBD2 | - | TGTGCCAGCAGCTTTGGATCTAGCGGGAGTACAGATACGCAGTATTTT | CASSFGSSGSTDTQYF
TRBJ1-2 | TRBV20-1 | - | - | TGCAGTGTAAATGGCTACACCTTC | CSVNGYTF
TRBJ2-3 | TRBV15 | TRBD1 | - | TGTGCCACCAGCAGAGAGTGGAGGTCAGGGGGCGGCACAGATACGCAGTATTTT | CATSREWRSGGGTDTQYF
TRBJ2-1 | TRBV7-8 | - | - | TGTGCCAGCAGCCCCAGGACCACTAGCCCCCCAGGTTTTGAGCAGTTCTTC | CASSPRTTSPPGFEQFF
TRBJ1-4 | TRBV11-2 | - | - | TGTGCCAGCAGCGCACAGGGTGGGGCTAATGAAAAACTGTTTTTT | CASSAQGGANEKLFF
TRBJ1-2 | TRBV21-1 | - | few | TGTGCCAGCAGAACCACAGGGGCCCCCCCACCTCTTAAGCGGGGCTACACCTTC | CASRTTGAPPPLKRGYTF
TRBJ2-2 | TRBV29-1 | - | few | TGCAGCGTTGTAGAGGGAGTGACCGGGGAGCTGTTTTTT | CSVVEGVTGELFF
TRBJ2-7 | TRBV11-2 | - | - | TGTGCCAGCAGCTATCGCCTGGAGGGTGACTCCGAGCAGTACTTC | CASSYRLEGDSEQYF
TRBJ2-1 | TRBV2 | TRBD2 | - | TGTGCCAGCATTCGGACTAGCGGGGGGGCCAATGAGCAGTTCTTC | CASIRTSGGANEQFF
TRBJ2-1 | TRBV5-1 | - | - | TGCGCCAGCAGCTTATCCCTAACAGGGATTAATGAGCAGTTCTTC | CASSLSLTGINEQFF
TRBJ2-7 | TRBV27 | - | few | TGTGCCAGCAGTTTATCCTGGCACTACGAGCAGTACTTC | CASSLSWHYEQYF
TRBJ2-1 | TRBV7-3 | - | few | TGTGCCAGCAGCTTAATGAGCGACAATGAGCAGTTCTTC | CASSLMSDNEQFF
TRBJ1-2 | TRBV5-4 | TRBD1 | - | TGTGCCAGCAGCTCATCCGGGACAGGGTTCTATGGCTACACCTTC | CASSSSGTGFYGYTF
TRBJ2-3 | TRBV10-3 | TRBD1 | - | TGTGCCATCAGTGAGCGTCCCGGGACAGGGATCATCACAGATACGCAGTATTTT | CAISERPGTGIITDTQYF
TRBJ1-6 | TRBV2 | - | - | TGTGCCAGCAGTGTGTGGGAGGGTGTGGATAATTCACCCCTCCACTTT | CASSVWEGVDNSPLHF
TRBJ2-4 | TRBV18 | TRBD2 | - | TGTGCCAGCTCCCGAGGGACTAGCGGGGGAATAGGAAACATTCAGTACTTC | CASSRGTSGGIGNIQYF
TRBJ1-3 | TRBV7-8 | - | - | TGTGCCAGCAGCTTCGGAAGGGGCGGGGGAGGCCGAAACACCATATATTTT | CASSFGRGGGGRNTIYF
TRBJ2-7 | TRBV5-4 | TRBD1 | - | TGTGCCAGCAGCTTGGGGTCTTCGCGACAGGGGGCAAGTGGACCCTACGAGCAGTACTTC | CASSLGSSRQGASGPYEQYF
TRBJ1-2 | TRBV19 | - | - | TGTGCCAGTAGTATGCAGGGTAAGGACTATGGCTACACCTTC | CASSMQGKDYGYTF
TRBJ2-1 | TRBV18 | TRBD2 | - | TGTGCCAGCTCCCCAACCCAATTCGGACTAGCTCTGGACTATTTCTTC | CASSPTQFGLALDYFF
TRBJ1-1 | TRBV3-1/TRBV3-2 | - | - | TGTGCCAGCAGCCAAGATGGGCCTTCAGGCATTATGAACACTGAAGCTTTCTTT | CASSQDGPSGIMNTEAFF
TRBJ1-6 | TRBV18 | TRBD1 | - | TGTGCCAGCTCACCTTTATCGGGGACAGAGTATAATTCACCCCTCCACTTT | CASSPLSGTEYNSPLHF
TRBJ1-1 | TRBV4-1 | TRBD1 | once | TGCGCCAGCAGCCAAGAGACAGGGGGGAACACTGAAGCTTTCTTT | CASSQETGGNTEAFF
TRBJ2-5 | TRBV11-2 | - | - | TGTGCCAGCAGCTTAGTGCAGGGTCAAGAGACCCAGTACTTC | CASSLVQGQETQYF
TRBJ2-3 | TRBV11-2 | TRBD2 | - | TGTGCCAGCAGCTTCACCTCCGGGACTAGGACAGATACGCAGTATTTT | CASSFTSGTRTDTQYF
TRBJ2-5 | TRBV13 | TRBD2 | - | TGTGCCAGCAGCTCGAGACTAGCGGGGGAAGAGACCCAGTACTTC | CASSSRLAGEETQYF
TRBJ2-6 | TRBV7-2 | TRBD1 | - | TGTGCCAGCAGGAATCAGGGGGCTGGGGCCAACGTCCTGACTTTC | CASRNQGAGANVLTF
TRBJ2-6 | TRBV13 | TRBD2 | once | TGTGCCAGCAGCTTAGTAGCGGGGACTAGCGGGCGCTCTGGGGCCAACGTCCTGACTTTC | CASSLVAGTSGRSGANVLTF
TRBJ2-7 | TRBV19 | - | - | TGTGCCAGTAGTATGGTTGCAGAGGTAGCCGAGCAGTACTTC | CASSMVAEVAEQYF
TRBJ1-1 | TRBV12-3/TRBV12-4 | - | - | TGTGCCAGCAGCCCAGGGGACACTGAAGCTTTCTTT | CASSPGDTEAFF
TRBJ2-3 | TRBV15 | TRBD1 | - | TGTGCCACCAGCAGAGAGGGGACAGGTACAGATACGCAGTATTTT | CATSREGTGTDTQYF
TRBJ2-7 | TRBV12-3/TRBV12-4 | - | - | TGTGCCAGCAGTACAACGGACAGCTACGAGCAGTACTTC | CASSTTDSYEQYF
TRBJ1-2 | TRBV4-2 | - | - | TGTGCCAGCAGCCAAGGACAGGAGTCAGTGGATTATGGCTACACCTTC | CASSQGQESVDYGYTF
TRBJ2-1 | TRBV30 | TRBD1 | - | TGTGCCTGGAGTGTACTATCAGGGGGTGAGCAGTTCTTC | CAWSVLSGGEQFF
TRBJ1-4 | TRBV10-3 | - | - | TGTGCCATCAGCGCGAACCGAGAAAAACTGTTTTTT | CAISANREKLFF
TRBJ2-5 | TRBV18 | TRBD2 | - | TGTGCCAGCTCACGGGAAAGCGGGGGAGAAGAGACCCAGTACTTC | CASSRESGGEETQYF
TRBJ2-1 | TRBV6-5 | TRBD1 | - | TGTGCCAGCCATGAGGGGACAGGGGTGGGGAATGAGCAGTTCTTC | CASHEGTGVGNEQFF
TRBJ1-6 | TRBV2 | - | - | TGTGCCAGCAGCCCTTCGAGGGCTCGCTCCTATAATTCACCCCTCCACTTT | CASSPSRARSYNSPLHF
TRBJ2-1 | TRBV5-8 | TRBD1 | - | TGTGCCAGCAGCTCCCGAGTTGGGGACAGGATTTACAATGAGCAGTTCTTC | CASSSRVGDRIYNEQFF
TRBJ2-1 | TRBV29-1 | TRBD1 | - | TGCAGCGTTGGAGGTGGGTGGGACAGAGGCTCCTACAATGAGCAGTTCTTC | CSVGGGWDRGSYNEQFF
TRBJ2-3 | TRBV6-2/TRBV6-3 | TRBD2 | few | TGTGCCAGCAGTGCTCTCGGAGCGGGGGTTTTTGATACGCAGTATTTT | CASSALGAGVFDTQYF